This TCR beta chain was documented in a study of T-cell reconstitution after alpha-beta-depleted transplantation in children. The length of the CDR3 is 13 residues. CDR1 DFQATT and CDR2 SNEGSKA come from the germline V gene (reference sequence). V lost 3 bases and J 10 bases, leaving 15 bases between the germline ends. A library of TCRbeta sequences, prepared with unique molecular identifiers, was generated. A single record per CDR3 protein comes from TCRdb applying MiXCR to the PCR reads. This table holds more than 250,000 distinct CDR3 sequences, almost 10% found once. Here the sequenced sample was PBMCs from the stem cell graft donor, taken from the stem cell graft. The chain employs TRBV20-1 and TRBJ2-2; no clear D gene. The sequence was obtained from a human donor who donated a stem cell graft to a child with SCID. The CDR3 reads CSASPLREEELFF. The CDR3 coding sequence is TGCAGTGCTAGTCCATTACGTGAGGAGGAGCTGTTTTTT.